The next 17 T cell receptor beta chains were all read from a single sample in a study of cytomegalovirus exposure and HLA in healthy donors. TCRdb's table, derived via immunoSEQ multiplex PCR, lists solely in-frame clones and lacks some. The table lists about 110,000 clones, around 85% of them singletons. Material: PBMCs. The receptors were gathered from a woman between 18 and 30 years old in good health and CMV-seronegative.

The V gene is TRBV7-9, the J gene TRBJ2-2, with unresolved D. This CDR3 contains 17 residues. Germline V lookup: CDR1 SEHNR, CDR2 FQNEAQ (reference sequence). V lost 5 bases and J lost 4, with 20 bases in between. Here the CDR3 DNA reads TGTGCCAGCAGCCTTCACAGTCCGCCCCTGAGCACCGGGGAGCTGTTTTTT. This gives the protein CASSLHSPPLSTGELFF.

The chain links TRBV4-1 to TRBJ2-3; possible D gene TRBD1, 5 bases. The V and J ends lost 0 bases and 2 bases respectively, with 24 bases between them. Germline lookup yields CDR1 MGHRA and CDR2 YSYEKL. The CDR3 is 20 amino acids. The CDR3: CASSQDHQGLSQDPTDTQYF. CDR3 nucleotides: TGCGCCAGCAGCCAAGACCATCAAGGCCTGTCACAGGACCCCACAGATACGCAGTATTTT.

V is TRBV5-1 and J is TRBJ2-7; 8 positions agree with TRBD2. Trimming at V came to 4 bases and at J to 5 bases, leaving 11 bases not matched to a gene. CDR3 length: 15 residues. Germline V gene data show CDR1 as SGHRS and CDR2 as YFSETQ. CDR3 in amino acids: CASSQSGTSIHEQYF. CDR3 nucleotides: TGCGCCAGCAGCCAGAGTGGGACTAGTATCCACGAGCAGTACTTC.

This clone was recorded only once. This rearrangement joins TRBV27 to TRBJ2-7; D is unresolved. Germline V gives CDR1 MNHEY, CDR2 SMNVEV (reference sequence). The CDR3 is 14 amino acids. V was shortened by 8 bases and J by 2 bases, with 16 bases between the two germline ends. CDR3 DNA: TGTGCCAGCGACCGTCAGGCCCCCGCCTACGAGCAGTACTTC. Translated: CASDRQAPAYEQYF.

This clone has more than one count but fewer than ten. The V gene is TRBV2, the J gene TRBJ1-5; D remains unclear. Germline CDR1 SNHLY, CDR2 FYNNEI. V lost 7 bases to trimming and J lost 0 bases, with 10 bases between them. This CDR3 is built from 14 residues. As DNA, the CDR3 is TGTGCCAGCACCCATACTAATAGCAATCAGCCCCAGCATTTT. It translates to CASTHTNSNQPQHF.

DNA of the CDR3: TGTGCCAGCAGCAGGGACCAGCGGGGGGGCGTCGGGGAGCTGTTTTTT. Its protein is CASSRDQRGGVGELFF. J is TRBJ2-2 and V is TRBV5-4; the match to TRBD2 covers 10 bases. This CDR3 region has 16 residues. Germline trimming cut 4 bases from V and 7 bases from J; bases unmatched to any gene: 10. CDR1 and CDR2 (germline): SGHNT, YYREEE (reference sequence).

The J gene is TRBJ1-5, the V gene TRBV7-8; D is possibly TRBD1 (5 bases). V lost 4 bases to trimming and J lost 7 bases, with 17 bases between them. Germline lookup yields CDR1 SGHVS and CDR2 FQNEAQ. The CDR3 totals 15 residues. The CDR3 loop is CASSSLGGGIQPQHF. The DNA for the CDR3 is TGTGCCAGCAGCTCCCTCGGGGGGGGTATCCAGCCCCAGCATTTT.

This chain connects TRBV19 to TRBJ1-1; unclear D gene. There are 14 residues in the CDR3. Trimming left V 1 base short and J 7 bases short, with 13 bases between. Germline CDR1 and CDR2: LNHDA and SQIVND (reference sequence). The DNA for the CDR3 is TGTGCCAGTAGTATAGGGTCGCAGGTCAGTGAAGCTTTCTTT. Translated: CASSIGSQVSEAFF.

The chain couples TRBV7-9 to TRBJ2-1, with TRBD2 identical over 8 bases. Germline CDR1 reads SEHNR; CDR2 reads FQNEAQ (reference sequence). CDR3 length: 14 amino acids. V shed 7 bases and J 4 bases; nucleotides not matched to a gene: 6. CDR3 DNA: TGTGCCAGCAAGGTTAGCGGGGAGTACAATGAGCAGTTCTTC. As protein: CASKVSGEYNEQFF.

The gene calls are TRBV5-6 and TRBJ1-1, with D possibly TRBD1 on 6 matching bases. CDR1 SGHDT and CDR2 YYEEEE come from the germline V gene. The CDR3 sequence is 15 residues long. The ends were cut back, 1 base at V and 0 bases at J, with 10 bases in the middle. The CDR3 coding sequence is TGTGCCAGCAGCTTGCGTACAGGGATGAACACTGAAGCTTTCTTT. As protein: CASSLRTGMNTEAFF.

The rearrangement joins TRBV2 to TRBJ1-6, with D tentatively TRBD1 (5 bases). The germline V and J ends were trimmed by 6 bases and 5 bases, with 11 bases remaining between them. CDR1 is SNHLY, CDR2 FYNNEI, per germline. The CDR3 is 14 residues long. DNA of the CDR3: TGTGCCAGCAGAAGACAGACCCATAATTCACCCCTCCACTTT. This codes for CASRRQTHNSPLHF.

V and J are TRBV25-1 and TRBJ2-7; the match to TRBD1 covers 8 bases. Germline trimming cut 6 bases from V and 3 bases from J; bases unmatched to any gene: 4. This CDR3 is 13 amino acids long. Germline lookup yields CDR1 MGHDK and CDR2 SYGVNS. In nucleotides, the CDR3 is TGTGCCAGCAGGGACAGGGACAACTACGAGCAGTACTTC. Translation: CASRDRDNYEQYF.

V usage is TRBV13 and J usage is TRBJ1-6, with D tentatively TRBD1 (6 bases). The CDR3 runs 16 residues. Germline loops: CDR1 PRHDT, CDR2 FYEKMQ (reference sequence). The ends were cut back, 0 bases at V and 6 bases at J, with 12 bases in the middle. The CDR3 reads CASSLGRQGFNSPLHF. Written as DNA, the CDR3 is TGTGCCAGCAGCTTAGGCCGGCAGGGGTTTAATTCACCCCTCCACTTT.

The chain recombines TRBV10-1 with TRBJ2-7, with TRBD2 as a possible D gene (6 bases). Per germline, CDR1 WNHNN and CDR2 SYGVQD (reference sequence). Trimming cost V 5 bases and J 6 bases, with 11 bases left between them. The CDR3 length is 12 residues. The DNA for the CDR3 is TGCGCCAGCAGTTCCACCGGGGGCGAGCAGTACTTC. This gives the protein CASSSTGGEQYF.

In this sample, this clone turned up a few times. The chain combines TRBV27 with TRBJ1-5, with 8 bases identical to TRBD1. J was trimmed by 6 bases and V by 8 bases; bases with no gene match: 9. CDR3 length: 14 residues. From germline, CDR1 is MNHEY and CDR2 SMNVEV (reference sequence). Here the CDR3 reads CASGVPGGSQPQHF. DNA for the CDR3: TGTGCCAGCGGGGTCCCAGGGGGCTCTCAGCCCCAGCATTTT.

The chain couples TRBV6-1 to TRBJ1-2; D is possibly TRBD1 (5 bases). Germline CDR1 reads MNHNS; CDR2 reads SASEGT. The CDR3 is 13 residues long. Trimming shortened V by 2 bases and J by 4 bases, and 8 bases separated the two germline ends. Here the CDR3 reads CASSERQLYGYTF. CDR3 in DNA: TGTGCCAGCAGTGAACGACAGCTCTATGGCTACACCTTC.

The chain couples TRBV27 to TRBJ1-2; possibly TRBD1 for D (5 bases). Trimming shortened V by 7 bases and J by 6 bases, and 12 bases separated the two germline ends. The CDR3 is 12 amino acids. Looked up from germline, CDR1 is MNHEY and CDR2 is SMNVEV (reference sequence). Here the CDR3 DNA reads TGTGCCAGCAAGGAAGGGGTTAATGGCTACACCTTC. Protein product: CASKEGVNGYTF.